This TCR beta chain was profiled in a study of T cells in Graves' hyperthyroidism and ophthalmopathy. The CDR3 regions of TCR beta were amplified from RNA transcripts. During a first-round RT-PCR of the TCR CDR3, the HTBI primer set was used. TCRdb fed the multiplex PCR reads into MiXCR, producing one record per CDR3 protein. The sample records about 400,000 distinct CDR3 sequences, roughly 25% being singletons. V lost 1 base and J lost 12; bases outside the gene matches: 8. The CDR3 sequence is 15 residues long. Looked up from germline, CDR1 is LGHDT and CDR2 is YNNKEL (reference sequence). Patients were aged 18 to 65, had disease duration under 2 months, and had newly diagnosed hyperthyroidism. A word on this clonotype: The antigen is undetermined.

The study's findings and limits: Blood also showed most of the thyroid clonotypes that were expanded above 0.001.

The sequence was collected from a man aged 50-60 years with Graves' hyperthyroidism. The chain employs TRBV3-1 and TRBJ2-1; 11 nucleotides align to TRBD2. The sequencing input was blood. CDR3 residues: CASSQGLAGGGGQFF. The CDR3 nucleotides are TGTGCCAGCAGCCAAGGTCTAGCGGGAGGTGGTGGGCAGTTCTTC.